The 2 T cell receptor beta chains below come from one sample, sequenced in a study of regulatory dendritic cells for organ transplantation. The method was immunoSEQ multiplex PCR; TCRdb's version includes in-frame clones alone and lacks a portion of them. Here the sample spans 20,000 or so clones, roughly 88% being singletons. No antigens are known for them. Sorted subsets were CFSE-labeled and cultured approximately 5 days with allogeneic dendritic cells. Sequenced sample: naive CD4+ T cells from blood cultured with regulatory dendritic cells. Specified subset: CD45RA+ naive T cells. These receptors came from a human donor in good health.

A note on this clone: One end of the junction fails to match germline, which may point to a read error. The CDR3, as DNA: TGTGCCAGCAGTTTGAACAGGGACGGTGGCCACACCTTC. It is translated as CASSLNRDGGHTF. The chain has TRBV2 and TRBJ1-2; TRBD1 is a possible D gene (6 bases). The CDR3 is 13 residues long. Germline lookup yields CDR1 SNHLY and CDR2 FYNNEI.

This chain uses TRBV30 with TRBJ2-1, with D unclear. V was trimmed by 2 bases and J by 5 bases, leaving 4 bases between them. From germline, CDR1 is GTSNPN and CDR2 SVGIG (reference sequence). The CDR3 loop spans 11 amino acids. The CDR3 protein is CAWSSNNEQFF. The DNA for the CDR3 is TGTGCCTGGAGTTCAAACAATGAGCAGTTCTTC.